Each of the 29 T cell receptor beta chains below was sequenced from the same sample in a study of response to subunit inactivated influenza vaccine. TCRdb re-called the RT-PCR reads through MiXCR, storing one row per CDR3 protein. In the table there are about 580,000 distinct CDR3 sequences, about 15% of which are singletons. The sample in question was PBMCs from blood, obtained approximately 12 days after vaccination. These TCRs come from a man aged 50-60 years who received an inactivated influenza vaccine.

The chain carries TRBV15 and TRBJ1-3, with no clear D. CDR3 length: 17 residues. Trimming removed 0 bases at V and 3 bases at J, with 15 bases between. Germline V gene data show CDR1 as LNHNV and CDR2 as YYDKDF (reference sequence). The CDR3 coding sequence is TGTGCCACCAGCAGAGATTTGGGCATTAGTCGTGGAAACACCATATATTTT. Protein product: CATSRDLGISRGNTIYF.

This clonotype was picked up a small number of times. The chain has TRBV24-1 and TRBJ2-5; D is possibly TRBD2 (5 bases). CDR3 length equals 14 residues. Looked up from germline, CDR1 is KGHDR and CDR2 is SFDVKD. V lost 0 bases and J 5 bases, leaving 9 bases between the germline ends. CDR3 bases: TGTGCCACCAGTGATTTGCCGGGGTCCGAGACCCAGTACTTC. Protein sequence: CATSDLPGSETQYF.

There are a few counts of this clonotype. The rearrangement uses TRBV3-1 and TRBJ1-6, with no clear D. This CDR3 is built from 13 residues. Per the germline V gene, CDR1 is LGHDT and CDR2 is YNNKEL (reference sequence). Trimming removed 6 bases from V and 7 bases from J, with 10 bases in between. The CDR3: CASRRSRNSPLHF. DNA for the CDR3: TGTGCCAGCAGACGGAGCAGGAATTCACCCCTCCACTTT.

This clonotype showed up just a few times. J is TRBJ2-4 and V is TRBV29-1; D may be TRBD2 (5 bases). The CDR3 contains 13 residues. Germline V gene data show CDR1 as SQVTM and CDR2 as ANQGSEA. V lost 6 bases, J lost 0 bases, and 9 bases lay in between. The CDR3 DNA follows: TGCAGCGTAGCAGGACTAGCCAAAAACATTCAGTACTTC. Its protein product is CSVAGLAKNIQYF.

A remark on this clonotype: A much larger clone is a single base away; this may be a read error. The chain joins TRBV7-2 to TRBJ1-1, with TRBD1 identical over 7 bases. After removal of 6 bases from V and 0 bases from J, the junction contained 1 base not matched to a gene. The CDR3 extends over 13 amino acids. CDR1 SGHTA and CDR2 FQGNSA come from the germline V gene. The DNA for the CDR3 is TGTGCCAGCAGGGGACAGTTGAACACTGAAGCTTTCTTT. Translated: CASRGQLNTEAFF.

Only a few counts were recorded for this clonotype. This chain links TRBV3-1 with TRBJ1-2, with a tentative D call TRBD1 (5 bases). This CDR3 spans 14 amino acids. The germline V gene has CDR1 LGHDT and CDR2 YNNKEL (reference sequence). Trimming stripped 0 bases from V and 3 bases from J, with 8 bases between. The CDR3 nucleotides are TGTGCCAGCAGCCAAGAGGGGGGATACTATGGCTACACCTTC. As protein: CASSQEGGYYGYTF.

The chain has TRBV27 and TRBJ2-5, with D maybe TRBD1 (6 bases). Trimming stripped 6 bases from V and 5 bases from J, with 19 bases between. The CDR3 contains 15 residues. CDR1 and CDR2 from the germline V gene are MNHEY and SMNVEV (reference sequence). CDR3 coding DNA: TGTGCCAGCAGGGAAGTCAGGGGCCGTCAGGAGACCCAGTACTTC. Protein sequence: CASREVRGRQETQYF.

This clonotype showed up just once. J is TRBJ2-3 and V is TRBV6-4; TRBD2 matches 14 bases. The germline CDR1 and CDR2 sequences are MRHNA and SNTAGT. The V gene end was trimmed by 4 bases and the J gene end by 6 bases; junction bases not matched to a gene: 3. The CDR3 is 15 residues long. CDR3 in DNA: TGTGCCAGCAGTGGGGGACTAGCGGGAGATGATACGCAGTATTTT. The encoded protein is CASSGGLAGDDTQYF.

This chain joins TRBV6-2 or TRBV6-3 and TRBJ2-7, with D possibly matching TRBD1 (6 bases). The CDR3 totals 14 residues. Germline V gene data show CDR1 as MNHEY and CDR2 as SVGEGT. V gave up 1 base and J gave up 0 bases, with 7 bases separating them. CDR3 residues: CASSYYRASYEQYF. The CDR3 DNA is TGTGCCAGCAGTTACTACAGGGCCTCCTACGAGCAGTACTTC.

The rearrangement joins TRBV4-3 to TRBJ1-4, with 9 bases lining up with TRBD1. CDR3 length: 16 residues. The V gene end was trimmed by 1 base and the J gene end by 7 bases; junction bases not matched to a gene: 7. Germline values: CDR1 LGHNA, CDR2 YSLEER. The CDR3 DNA sequence: TGCGCCAGCAGCCAAGGAGGAGGGACAGGGTTTGAAAAACTGTTTTTT. It codes for CASSQGGGTGFEKLFF.

The table lists this clonotype with many counts. The chain carries TRBV28 and TRBJ2-2; D call uncertain. V was cut by 2 bases and J by 6 bases, with 19 bases left in between. This CDR3 comprises 17 residues. Per germline, CDR1 MDHEN and CDR2 SYDVKM. The CDR3 reads CASSLEIWPRASGELFF. The DNA for the CDR3 is TGTGCCAGCAGTTTAGAGATTTGGCCTCGGGCGTCCGGGGAGCTGTTTTTT.

The rearrangement joins TRBV9 to TRBJ2-2; 8 bases align to TRBD1. The CDR3 contains 15 residues. With 5 bases clipped from V and 4 bases from J, the junction kept 7 bases outside the gene matches. Germline CDR1 SGDLS, CDR2 YYNGEE. The DNA for the CDR3 is TGTGCCAGCAGTGACGACAGGGGTAGCACCGGGGAGCTGTTTTTT. It codes for CASSDDRGSTGELFF.

The table lists this clonotype with a few counts. The rearrangement joins TRBV4-2 to TRBJ2-1; 7 bases fit TRBD2. V lost 0 bases to trimming and J lost 2 bases; unmatched junction nucleotides: 4. The germline gives CDR1 LGHNA, CDR2 YNFKEQ. The CDR3 totals 16 residues. The CDR3 region has the DNA TGTGCCAGCAGCCAAGATGCGGGAGCGACCTACAATGAGCAGTTCTTC. Protein product: CASSQDAGATYNEQFF.

This clonotype turned up a few times. The chain is built from TRBV5-5 and TRBJ1-1; TRBD1 aligns across 10 bases. Germline V lookup: CDR1 SGHKS, CDR2 YYEKEE (reference sequence). The CDR3 is 15 amino acids. The V and J ends lost 4 bases and 0 bases, in that order; junction bases with no gene match: 3. The CDR3 region is CASSVDRGVNTEAFF. The CDR3 DNA reads TGTGCCAGCAGCGTGGACAGGGGGGTGAACACTGAAGCTTTCTTT.

CDR3 residues: CASSQMGGGEQFF. CDR3 bases: TGTGCCAGCAGCCAAATGGGGGGAGGTGAGCAGTTCTTC. The chain joins TRBV3-1 to TRBJ2-1; perhaps TRBD2 as D (6 bases). The length of the CDR3 is 13 residues. Trimming pared 2 bases from V and 9 bases from J, leaving 11 bases between. CDR1 LGHDT and CDR2 YNNKEL come from the germline V gene (reference sequence).

This clonotype was counted between two and nine times. V usage is TRBV2 and J usage is TRBJ2-4; tentative D call: TRBD1 (6 bases). V lost 6 bases to trimming and J lost 1 base, with 13 bases between them. The CDR3 is made up of 15 amino acids. From germline, CDR1 is SNHLY and CDR2 FYNNEI. The chain's CDR3 is CASSSRGIAKNIQYF. In nucleotides, the CDR3 is TGTGCCAGCAGCTCGAGGGGGATCGCCAAAAACATTCAGTACTTC.

The table lists this clonotype with many counts. J is TRBJ2-1 and V is TRBV4-3, with D uncertain. Germline V gene lookup returns CDR1 LGHNA and CDR2 YSLEER. CDR3 length equals 14 residues. V dropped 0 bases and J dropped 6 bases, with 9 bases sitting between them. CDR3 residues: CASSQEPSGNEQFF. CDR3 bases: TGCGCCAGCAGCCAAGAACCATCAGGCAATGAGCAGTTCTTC.

J is TRBJ2-7 and V is TRBV6-2 or TRBV6-3; D gene unclear. V was pared by 2 bases and J by 7 bases, with 9 bases between. This CDR3 is built from 12 residues. CDR1 and CDR2 from the germline V gene are MNHEY and SVGEGT. The CDR3 is CASSYLVWEQYF. CDR3 in DNA: TGTGCCAGCAGTTACCTAGTCTGGGAGCAGTACTTC.

The chain joins TRBV7-9 to TRBJ2-1; 12 bases are a match to TRBD2. V dropped 1 base and J dropped 8; count of bases not matched to a gene: 9. This CDR3 region has 17 residues. Germline V gene sequence: CDR1 SEHNR, CDR2 FQNEAQ (reference sequence). The CDR3 nucleotides are TGTGCCAGCAGCTTAGGGATTACTAGCGGGAGGACGGATGAGCAGTTCTTC. Amino acids: CASSLGITSGRTDEQFF.

This clonotype was observed a few times. The chain links TRBV7-3 to TRBJ2-2; 13 bases are shared with TRBD2. The V gene end was trimmed by 5 bases and the J gene end by 1 base; junction bases not matched to a gene: 10. CDR3 length: 19 amino acids. CDR1 is SGHTA, CDR2 FQGTGA, per germline. The CDR3 nucleotides read TGTGCCAGCAGCCGCGGACTAGCGGGGGATCCAAAGAACACCGGGGAGCTGTTTTTT. Amino acid sequence: CASSRGLAGDPKNTGELFF.

In this sample, this clonotype turned up a few times. A read error may produce the germline difference seen at one junction end. The V gene is TRBV18, the J gene TRBJ2-7; 9 bases are shared with TRBD1. The CDR3 has 15 residues. Looked up from germline, CDR1 is KGHSH and CDR2 is LQKENI. CDR3 coding DNA: TGTGCCAGCTCCCCACGGGGGACAGGGTTTGGCGAGCAGTACTTC. It specifies CASSPRGTGFGEQYF.

The chain has TRBV7-9 and TRBJ2-5; D may be TRBD1 or TRBD2 (5 bases each). Germline V gene lookup returns CDR1 SEHNR and CDR2 FQNEAQ (reference sequence). The CDR3 consists of 13 residues. V was pared by 6 bases and J by 9 bases, with 17 bases between. CDR3 in DNA: TGTGCCAGCAGTACCGGGACCTCAAAGGCCCAGTACTTC. Encoded protein: CASSTGTSKAQYF.

This clonotype showed up just a few times. The V and J genes are TRBV18 and TRBJ2-3, with a weak D call TRBD1 (5 bases). The CDR3 runs to 17 residues. Trimming removed 2 bases from V and 0 bases from J, with 15 bases in between. Germline V gene sequence: CDR1 KGHSH, CDR2 LQKENI. CDR3 nucleotides: TGTGCCAGCTCACCATGGCCCGCTGGGGCCAGCACAGATACGCAGTATTTT. Translation: CASSPWPAGASTDTQYF.

The V call is TRBV5-1, the J call TRBJ1-1, with D tentatively TRBD1 (5 bases). The CDR3 runs 12 residues. Germline CDR1 SGHRS, CDR2 YFSETQ. With 7 bases removed from V and 7 bases from J, the gap between germline ends came to 14 bases. CDR3 in DNA: TGCGCCAGCGGGGGGAGTGCGTTTGAAGCTTTCTTT. Its translation is CASGGSAFEAFF.

CDR3 nucleotide sequence: TGTGCCAGCAGCCCCGGACTAGCGGGAGTCAAGGATTGGAATGAGCAGTTCTTC. Its translation: CASSPGLAGVKDWNEQFF. This rearrangement joins TRBV21-1 to TRBJ2-1; whether TRBD2, the table's D call, matches the DNA was not checked. TRBV21-1 is flagged as a pseudogene. The CDR3 loop spans 18 amino acids.

There are a few counts of this clonotype. This chain joins TRBV4-3 and TRBJ2-3; D perhaps matches TRBD1 (7 bases). Trimming took 1 base from V and 4 from J, leaving 15 bases between them. The CDR3 contains 16 residues. The germline V gene has CDR1 LGHNA and CDR2 YSLEER. For the CDR3, the DNA is TGCGCCAGCAGCCAAGTTCACAGGGGAGGCGCAGATACGCAGTATTTT. Amino acids: CASSQVHRGGADTQYF.

This clonotype showed up many times. The chain has TRBV5-1 and TRBJ2-1, with 8 positions matching TRBD2. Germline V CDR1 and CDR2: SGHRS, YFSETQ. This CDR3 is 19 amino acids long. V shed 4 bases and J 1 base; nucleotides not matched to a gene: 16. The CDR3 protein is CASSVGVRGGGRSYNEQFF. In DNA form, the CDR3 reads TGCGCCAGCAGCGTCGGGGTGAGAGGCGGGGGGCGATCCTACAATGAGCAGTTCTTC.

This clonotype was detected ten times or more. The chain couples TRBV5-1 to TRBJ1-5; D unresolved. Between the trimmed V and J ends, which lost 0 bases and 4 bases, there was a span of 8 bases. Looked up from germline, CDR1 is SGHRS and CDR2 is YFSETQ. CDR3 length equals 14 residues. Written as DNA, the CDR3 is TGCGCCAGCAGCTTGGCTTTCGGGAATCAGCCCCAGCATTTT. This codes for CASSLAFGNQPQHF.

The chain uses TRBV9 and TRBJ2-7; either TRBD1 or TRBD2 may supply D (5 bases each). This CDR3 region has 15 residues. Trimming took off 0 bases at V and 7 bases at J, with 17 bases between the two ends. CDR1 is SGDLS and CDR2 is YYNGEE in the germline V gene. CDR3 in DNA: TGTGCCAGCAGCGTAGGGGGGACCAATCCGGGGGAGCAGTACTTC. It translates to CASSVGGTNPGEQYF. The whole variable domain, filled in from reference TRBV9 and TRBJ2-7, reads DSGVTQTPKHLITATGQRVTLRCSPRSGDLSVYWYQQSLDQGLQFLIQYYNGEERAKGNILERFSAQQFPDLHSELNLSSLELGDSALYFCASSVGGTNPGEQYFGPGTRLTVT.